The clone carrying this T cell receptor beta chain was observed at least ten times. Its matching antigen is unknown. V was trimmed by 0 bases and J by 4 bases, leaving 3 bases between them. This CDR3 spans 13 amino acids. Germline lookup yields CDR1 SGHNT and CDR2 YENEEA. Time point denoted: pre-sensitization, week 0. The treatment was: therapeutic diphenylcyclopropenone sensitization with weekly scalp DPC. One entry per CDR3 protein, called by TCRdb with MiXCR from the RACE reads. The sample has about 120,000 distinct CDR3 sequences, roughly 13% seen once. The data originate from a study of human T cells and chemical hapten exposure. Study-level points and caveats: Significantly more large CDR3 similarity clusters were formed by expanded TCRs than by controls. DPC sensitization did not alter TCRs above 1 in 1000 frequency.

Sequencing used whole blood, obtained in connection with sensitization to the hapten diphenylcyclopropenone (DPC). The TCR originated in a woman aged 18-30 years with alopecia areata. Some clones in this sample may be carry-over from other donors' samples. The chain carries TRBV11-3 and TRBJ2-2; D not resolved. The CDR3 sequence is CASSLEGTGELFF. CDR3 coding DNA: TGTGCCAGCAGCTTAGAAGGCACCGGGGAGCTGTTTTTT. Supplemented by reference TRBV11-3 and TRBJ2-2, the full variable domain reads EAGVVQSPRYKIIEKKQPVAFWCNPISGHNTLYWYLQNLGQGPELLIRYENEEAVDDSQLPKDRFSAERLKGVDSTLKIQPAELGDSAVYLCASSLEGTGELFFGEGSRLTVL.